One and the same sample provided the 32 T cell receptor beta chains below, sequenced in a study of control samples from healthy donors and cancer patients. Profiled with immunoSEQ multiplex PCR; TCRdb holds only in-frame clones, not every one. This sample yields about 140,000 clones, of which about 90% are seen a single time; under 9% belongs to the top ten. Sequencing input: blood. These receptor sequences come from a man between 18 and 29 years old in good health.

The rearrangement joins TRBV7-3 to TRBJ2-5; weak D call: TRBD2 (6 bases). The CDR3 has 13 amino acids. Trimming took 3 bases from V and 5 from J, leaving 10 bases between them. CDR1 SGHTA and CDR2 FQGTGA come from the germline V gene. The CDR3 nucleotides read TGTGCCAGCAGCTTGGGAGGATTGGAGACCCAGTACTTC. Its translation is CASSLGGLETQYF.

The chain joins TRBV12-3 or TRBV12-4 to TRBJ2-1; unclear D gene. V dropped 1 base and J dropped 6 bases, with 7 bases sitting between them. The CDR3 is 13 residues long. The CDR3 protein is CASSLGTRNEQFF. CDR3 bases: TGTGCCAGCAGTTTAGGTACTCGCAATGAGCAGTTCTTC.

This chain uses TRBV11-3 with TRBJ2-7, with D perhaps TRBD1 (6 bases). Germline V lookup: CDR1 SGHNT, CDR2 YENEEA. Trimming took 5 bases from V and 4 from J, leaving 15 bases between them. This CDR3 is 14 amino acids long. The CDR3 DNA reads TGTGCCAGCAGCCCAGGGGATGGAAGGTACGAGCAGTACTTC. Its protein product is CASSPGDGRYEQYF.

J is TRBJ2-1 and V is TRBV20-1; 9 bases fit TRBD1. The V gene end was trimmed by 3 bases and the J gene end by 8 bases; junction bases not matched to a gene: 17. This CDR3 has 17 amino acids. Germline CDR1 and CDR2: DFQATT and SNEGSKA (reference sequence). In DNA form, the CDR3 reads TGCAGTGCTAGTCATACACAGGGGGCGCGAAACTGGGATGAGCAGTTCTTC. Its protein is CSASHTQGARNWDEQFF.

The rearrangement uses TRBV4-3 and TRBJ1-6; D might be TRBD1 (6 bases). The germline V gene encodes CDR1 LGHNA and CDR2 YSLEER. Trimming removed 0 bases at V and 9 bases at J, with 12 bases between. This CDR3 has 15 amino acids. This chain's CDR3 is CASSQDYREGSPLHF. The CDR3 nucleotides read TGCGCCAGCAGCCAAGATTACAGGGAGGGTTCACCCCTCCACTTT.

The chain links TRBV2 to TRBJ2-7; no definite D call. In germline, CDR1 is SNHLY, CDR2 FYNNEI. V was clipped by 7 bases and J by 4 bases, with 11 bases between them. The CDR3 consists of 12 residues. CDR3 nucleotides: TGTGCCAGCACCGACGGAGTATACGAGCAGTACTTC. It yields the protein CASTDGVYEQYF.

The chain joins TRBV15 to TRBJ2-1; D is uncertain. Germline lookup yields CDR1 LNHNV and CDR2 YYDKDF (reference sequence). The CDR3 totals 13 residues. Trimming took off 5 bases at V and 3 bases at J, with 8 bases between the two ends. The DNA for the CDR3 is TGTGCCACCAGCCGCGATTTCTACAATGAGCAGTTCTTC. Protein product: CATSRDFYNEQFF.

V and J are TRBV6-4 and TRBJ2-2; D gene unclear. The CDR3 totals 12 residues. CDR1 is MRHNA and CDR2 is SNTAGT in the germline V gene. This CDR3 is CVSASDTGELFF. For the CDR3, the DNA is TGTGTCTCGGCCTCCGACACCGGGGAGCTGTTTTTT.

The V gene is TRBV2, the J gene TRBJ1-5, with D possibly being TRBD1 (5 bases). This CDR3 spans 14 amino acids. V dropped 6 bases and J dropped 1 base, with 10 bases sitting between them. The V gene's germline CDR1 is SNHLY and CDR2 FYNNEI. CDR3 sequence reads: CASRGDGSNQPQHF. The CDR3 DNA reads as TGTGCCAGCAGGGGGGACGGGAGCAATCAGCCCCAGCATTTT. The whole variable domain, filled in from reference TRBV2 and TRBJ1-5, reads EPEVTQTPSHQVTQMGQEVILRCVPISNHLYFYWYRQILGQKVEFLVSFYNNEISEKSEIFDDQFSVERPDGSNFTLKIRSTKLEDSAMYFCASRGDGSNQPQHFGDGTRLSIL.

The V call is TRBV4-2, the J call TRBJ2-7; 7 positions agree with TRBD1. J lost 6 bases, V lost 3 bases, and 5 bases had no gene match. In germline, CDR1 is LGHNA, CDR2 YNFKEQ. CDR3 length: 13 amino acids. CDR3 sequence: CASSHIDRAEQYF. The CDR3 region has the DNA TGTGCCAGCAGCCACATAGACAGGGCCGAGCAGTACTTC.

The chain joins TRBV2 to TRBJ2-1, with 7 positions matching TRBD1. V lost 6 bases and J lost 7; bases outside the gene matches: 18. The CDR3 has 17 residues. The V gene's germline CDR1 is SNHLY and CDR2 FYNNEI. The chain's CDR3 is CASREQLRQGFRNEQFF. CDR3 nucleotide sequence: TGTGCCAGCAGGGAGCAGCTTAGACAGGGTTTTAGGAATGAGCAGTTCTTC.

CDR3 amino acids: CASSLRSNGETQYF. The CDR3 coding sequence is TGTGCCAGCAGCTTGCGGTCAAATGGGGAGACCCAGTACTTC. V and J are TRBV5-4 and TRBJ2-5; D is uncertain. Deletions cut 1 base from V and 5 bases from J, with 12 bases between. The germline V gene has CDR1 SGHNT and CDR2 YYREEE (reference sequence). The CDR3 spans 14 residues.

The rearrangement joins TRBV7-3 to TRBJ2-2, with D unresolved. The germline V gene encodes CDR1 SGHTA and CDR2 FQGTGA. The CDR3 covers 13 residues. Trimming cost V 8 bases and J 4 bases, with 11 bases left between them. CDR3 in DNA: TGTGCCAGCCGCCCAAGTGGCACCGGGGAGCTGTTTTTT. Amino acids: CASRPSGTGELFF.

The V gene is TRBV7-3, the J gene TRBJ1-2; D is uncertain. The CDR3 sequence is 13 residues long. CDR1 is SGHTA, CDR2 FQGTGA, per germline. V lost 1 base and J 5 bases, leaving 8 bases between the germline ends. This CDR3 reads CASSLSGRYGYTF. CDR3 in DNA: TGTGCCAGCAGCTTAAGTGGGCGGTATGGCTACACCTTC.

This clone was observed a handful of times. The gene calls are TRBV19 and TRBJ1-2; unclear D gene. CDR1 is LNHDA and CDR2 is SQIVND in the germline V gene (reference sequence). Trimming took 4 bases from V and 5 from J, leaving 11 bases between them. The CDR3 is 13 amino acids. In DNA, the CDR3 is TGTGCCAGTAGTACCCCGGGCCCTTATGGCTACACCTTC. Translating gives CASSTPGPYGYTF. The whole variable domain, filled in from reference TRBV19 and TRBJ1-2, reads DGGITQSPKYLFRKEGQNVTLSCEQNLNHDAMYWYRQDPGQGLRLIYYSQIVNDFQKGDIAEGYSVSREKKESFPLTVTSAQKNPTAFYLCASSTPGPYGYTFGSGTRLTVV.

V and J are TRBV4-1 and TRBJ1-1; TRBD1 agrees at 7 bases. Losses at the gene ends were 2 bases for V and 11 bases for J; bases not matched to a gene: 8. This CDR3 has 13 amino acids. Germline V CDR1 and CDR2: MGHRA, YSYEKL. The CDR3, as DNA: TGCGCCAGCAGCCAACCCGGACAGGCAGGGGCTTTCTTT. Its translation is CASSQPGQAGAFF.

The chain carries TRBV5-1 and TRBJ2-7; the D gene is possibly TRBD1 (7 bases). The CDR3 contains 15 residues. Looked up from germline, CDR1 is SGHRS and CDR2 is YFSETQ. Trimming stripped 1 base from V and 2 bases from J, with 13 bases between. The CDR3 region has the DNA TGCGCCAGCAGCTTGTATCCAGGGGGGCCCTACGAGCAGTACTTC. It is translated as CASSLYPGGPYEQYF.

The J gene is TRBJ1-1, the V gene TRBV18; D gene unclear. The CDR3 sequence is 16 residues long. Germline V lookup: CDR1 KGHSH, CDR2 LQKENI. The germline V and J ends were trimmed by 2 bases and 1 base, with 14 bases remaining between them. The DNA of the CDR3 is TGTGCCAGCTCACCAGACAACCCGGGAAAGAACACTGAAGCTTTCTTT. Translation gives CASSPDNPGKNTEAFF.

The sample holds a few counts of this clone. The V call is TRBV14, the J call TRBJ2-2; D is unclear. V was pared by 1 base and J by 7 bases, with 7 bases between. Per the germline V gene, CDR1 is SGHDN and CDR2 is FVKESK. CDR3 length equals 13 residues. CDR3 in DNA: TGTGCCAGCAGCCAAGCTCGGGTCGGGGAGCTGTTTTTT. This sequence encodes CASSQARVGELFF.

This rearrangement joins TRBV7-2 to TRBJ2-3, with D unclear. V lost 1 base to trimming and J lost 3 bases, with 11 bases between them. CDR1 is SGHTA, CDR2 FQGNSA, per germline. The CDR3 contains 15 residues. The chain's CDR3 is CASSLVKGFTDTQYF. The CDR3 region has the DNA TGTGCCAGCAGCTTAGTTAAAGGGTTTACAGATACGCAGTATTTT. Combining the CDR3 with reference TRBV7-2 and TRBJ2-3 gives the whole variable domain GAGVSQSPSNKVTEKGKDVELRCDPISGHTALYWYRQSLGQGLEFLIYFQGNSAPDKSGLPSDRFSAERTGGSVSTLTIQRTQQEDSAVYLCASSLVKGFTDTQYFGPGTRLTVL.

The chain recombines TRBV6-6 with TRBJ1-5; maybe TRBD1 (5 bases). Trimming took off 0 bases at V and 7 bases at J, with 16 bases between the two ends. This CDR3 comprises 16 residues. The germline V gene encodes CDR1 MNHNY and CDR2 SVGAGI (reference sequence). The CDR3 reads CASSYSDSGSRQPQHF. CDR3 coding DNA: TGTGCCAGCAGTTACTCTGACTCAGGGTCGCGGCAGCCCCAGCATTTT.

This clone was found once. The rearrangement joins TRBV20-1 to TRBJ2-5; D might be TRBD1 (6 bases). The CDR3 consists of 14 residues. The germline V gene has CDR1 DFQATT and CDR2 SNEGSKA (reference sequence). With 3 bases removed from V and 0 bases from J, the gap between germline ends came to 11 bases. CDR3 region: CSASTGSYQETQYF. Here the CDR3 DNA reads TGCAGTGCTAGTACAGGGTCGTACCAAGAGACCCAGTACTTC.

This clone was counted once. This chain uses TRBV27 with TRBJ1-1, with 7 bases identical to TRBD1. Germline V lookup: CDR1 MNHEY, CDR2 SMNVEV (reference sequence). This CDR3 spans 13 amino acids. V was clipped by 4 bases and J by 2 bases; unmatched bases: 1. In DNA form, the CDR3 reads TGTGCCAGCAGTTGGGACAGCAACACTGAAGCTTTCTTT. It codes for CASSWDSNTEAFF.

This sequence joins TRBV4-3 and TRBJ2-4; D might be TRBD1 or TRBD2, each matching 5 bases. Germline V CDR1 and CDR2: LGHNA, YSLEER. The CDR3 is 21 residues long. V dropped 0 bases and J dropped 2 bases, with 26 bases sitting between them. The CDR3 loop reads CASSQDWAGVFPGAPKNIQYF. In nucleotides, the CDR3 is TGCGCCAGCAGCCAAGATTGGGCAGGCGTTTTCCCCGGGGCACCCAAAAACATTCAGTACTTC.

The count of this clone is one. The genes are TRBV3-1 (or the pseudogene TRBV3-2) and TRBJ2-5, with 7 bases identical to TRBD2. V was clipped by 4 bases and J by 4 bases; unmatched bases: 3. The length of the CDR3 is 13 residues. CDR1 is LGHDT, CDR2 YNNKEL, per germline (reference sequence). The CDR3 coding sequence is TGTGCCAGCAGCCCTCCGGGGGGAGAGACCCAGTACTTC. Its protein product is CASSPPGGETQYF.

This clone was detected once. The V and J genes are TRBV2 and TRBJ2-3; 16 bases fit TRBD2. Germline assignment: CDR1 SNHLY and CDR2 FYNNEI. This CDR3 has 17 amino acids. Trimming cost V 6 bases and J 8 bases; bases outside gene matches: 11. CDR3 residues: CASSVGTSGGAISTQYF. The DNA for the CDR3 is TGTGCCAGCAGCGTAGGGACTAGCGGGGGGGCCATTAGTACGCAGTATTTT.

This sequence joins TRBV9 and TRBJ2-4; D possibly corresponds to TRBD1 (6 bases). The CDR3 has 18 residues. The V gene's germline CDR1 is SGDLS and CDR2 YYNGEE. V was pared by 0 bases and J by 6 bases, with 22 bases between. The CDR3 is CASSVEPSVWTALNIQYF. In nucleotides, the CDR3 is TGTGCCAGCAGCGTAGAACCCTCGGTATGGACAGCCTTAAACATTCAGTACTTC.

This clone has more than one count but fewer than ten. The rearrangement uses TRBV2 and TRBJ1-4; 10 bases agree with TRBD1. The CDR3 sequence is 16 residues long. The V gene end was trimmed by 6 bases and the J gene end by 6 bases; junction bases not matched to a gene: 10. The germline gives CDR1 SNHLY, CDR2 FYNNEI. CDR3 amino acids: CASSLLDRGQDEKLFF. The CDR3 nucleotides are TGTGCCAGCAGCTTGCTTGACAGGGGGCAGGATGAAAAACTGTTTTTT.

V gene TRBV11-2 combines with J gene TRBJ2-2, with D uncertain. Germline CDR1 reads SGHAT; CDR2 reads FQNNGV. Trimming cost V 5 bases and J 13 bases, with 14 bases left between them. This CDR3 has 12 residues. This chain's CDR3 is CASSLTRVRLFF. The CDR3 DNA is TGTGCCAGCAGCCTAACAAGGGTGAGGCTGTTTTTT.

The rearrangement uses TRBV11-2 and TRBJ2-7, with 11 nucleotides matching TRBD1. Germline CDR1 is SGHAT and CDR2 is FQNNGV. The CDR3 length is 16 residues. V was clipped by 3 bases and J by 2 bases; unmatched bases: 6. Here the CDR3 DNA reads TGTGCCAGCAGCTTGGGGCCGGGACAGGGGGCCTACGAGCAGTACTTC. This gives the protein CASSLGPGQGAYEQYF.

This clone was recorded once. The chain is built from TRBV7-2 and TRBJ1-2; maybe TRBD1 (6 bases). Germline CDR1 is SGHTA and CDR2 is FQGNSA. V lost 2 bases, J lost 1 base, and 11 bases lay in between. The CDR3 runs to 15 residues. This CDR3 reads CASSLRTARNYGYTF. In DNA, the CDR3 is TGTGCCAGCAGCTTAAGGACAGCCCGTAACTATGGCTACACCTTC. The whole variable domain, remainder taken from reference TRBV7-2 and TRBJ1-2, is GAGVSQSPSNKVTEKGKDVELRCDPISGHTALYWYRQSLGQGLEFLIYFQGNSAPDKSGLPSDRFSAERTGGSVSTLTIQRTQQEDSAVYLCASSLRTARNYGYTFGSGTRLTVV.

This clone is a singleton in its sample. The rearrangement links TRBV1 to TRBJ2-5; the table names TRBD2, a call not compared with the DNA. TRBV1 is an annotated pseudogene. This CDR3 is 17 amino acids long. The CDR3 bases are TGCACCAGCAGCCGATCGGGGGGGCCATTCGAGTCGGAGACCCAGTACTTC. Amino acids: CTSSRSGGPFESETQYF.